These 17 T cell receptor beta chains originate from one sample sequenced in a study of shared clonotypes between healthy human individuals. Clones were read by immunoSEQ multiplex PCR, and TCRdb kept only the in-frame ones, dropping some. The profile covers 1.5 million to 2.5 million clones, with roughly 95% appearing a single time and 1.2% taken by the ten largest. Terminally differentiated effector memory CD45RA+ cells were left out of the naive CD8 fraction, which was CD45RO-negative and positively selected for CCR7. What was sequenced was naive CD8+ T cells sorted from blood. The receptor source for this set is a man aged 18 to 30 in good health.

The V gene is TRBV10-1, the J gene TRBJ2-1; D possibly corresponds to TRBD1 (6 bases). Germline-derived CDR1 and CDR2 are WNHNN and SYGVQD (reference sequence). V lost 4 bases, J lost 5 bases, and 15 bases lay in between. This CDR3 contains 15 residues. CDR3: CASSGETGGDNEQFF. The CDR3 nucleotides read TGCGCCAGCAGTGGTGAGACAGGAGGCGACAATGAGCAGTTCTTC.

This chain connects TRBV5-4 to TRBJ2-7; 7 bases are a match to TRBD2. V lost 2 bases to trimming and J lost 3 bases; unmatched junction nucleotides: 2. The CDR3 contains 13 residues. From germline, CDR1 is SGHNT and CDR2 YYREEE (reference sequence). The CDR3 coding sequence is TGTGCCAGCAGCTTCCTAGCGGACTACGAGCAGTACTTC. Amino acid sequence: CASSFLADYEQYF.

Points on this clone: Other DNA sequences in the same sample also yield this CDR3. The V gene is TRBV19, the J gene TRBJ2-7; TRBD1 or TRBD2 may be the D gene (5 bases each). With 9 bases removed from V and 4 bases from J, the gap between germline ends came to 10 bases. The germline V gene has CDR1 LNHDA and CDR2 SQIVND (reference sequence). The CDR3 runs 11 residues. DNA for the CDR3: TGTGCCAGCGGGGACGGTTACGAGCAGTACTTC. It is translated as CASGDGYEQYF.

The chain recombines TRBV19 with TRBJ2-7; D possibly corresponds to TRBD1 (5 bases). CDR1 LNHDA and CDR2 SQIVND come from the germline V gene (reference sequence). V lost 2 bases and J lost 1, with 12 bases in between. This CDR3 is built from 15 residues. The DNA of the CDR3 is TGTGCCAGTAGTATAAAAGGACATTCATCCTACGAGCAGTACTTC. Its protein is CASSIKGHSSYEQYF.

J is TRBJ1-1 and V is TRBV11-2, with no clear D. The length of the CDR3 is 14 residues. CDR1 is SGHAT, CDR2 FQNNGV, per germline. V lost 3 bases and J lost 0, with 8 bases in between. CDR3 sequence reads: CASSFQPLNTEAFF. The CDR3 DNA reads TGTGCCAGCAGCTTTCAGCCGTTGAACACTGAAGCTTTCTTT.

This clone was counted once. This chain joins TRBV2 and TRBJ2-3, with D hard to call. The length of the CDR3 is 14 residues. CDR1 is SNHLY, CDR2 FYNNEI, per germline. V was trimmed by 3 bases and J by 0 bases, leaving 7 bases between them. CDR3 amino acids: CASSDPASTDTQYF. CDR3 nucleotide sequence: TGTGCCAGCAGTGACCCGGCTAGCACAGATACGCAGTATTTT.

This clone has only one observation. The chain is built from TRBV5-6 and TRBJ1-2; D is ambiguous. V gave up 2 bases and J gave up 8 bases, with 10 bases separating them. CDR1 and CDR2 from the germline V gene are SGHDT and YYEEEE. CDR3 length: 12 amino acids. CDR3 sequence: CASSFPEFGYTF. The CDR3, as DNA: TGTGCCAGCAGCTTCCCAGAGTTCGGCTACACCTTC.

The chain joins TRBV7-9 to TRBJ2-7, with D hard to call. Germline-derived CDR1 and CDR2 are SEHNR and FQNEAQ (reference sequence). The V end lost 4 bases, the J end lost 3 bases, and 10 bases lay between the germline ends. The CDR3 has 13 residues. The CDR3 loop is CASSYSPGYEQYF. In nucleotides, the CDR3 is TGTGCCAGCAGCTACAGTCCGGGCTACGAGCAGTACTTC.

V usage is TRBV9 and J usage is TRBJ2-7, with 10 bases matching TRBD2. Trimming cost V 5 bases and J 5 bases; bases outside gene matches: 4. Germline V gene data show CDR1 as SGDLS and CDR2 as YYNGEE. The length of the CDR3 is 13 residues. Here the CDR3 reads CASSLAGADEQYF. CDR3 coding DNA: TGTGCCAGCAGTCTAGCGGGGGCCGACGAGCAGTACTTC.

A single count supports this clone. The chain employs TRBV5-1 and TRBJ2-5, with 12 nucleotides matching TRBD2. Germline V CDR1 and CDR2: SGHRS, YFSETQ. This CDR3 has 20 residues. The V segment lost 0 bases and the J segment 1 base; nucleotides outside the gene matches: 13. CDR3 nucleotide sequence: TGCGCCAGCAGCTTGGGATCTAGCGGGGGGGCCGGAGACGTCCAAGAGACCCAGTACTTC. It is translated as CASSLGSSGGAGDVQETQYF.

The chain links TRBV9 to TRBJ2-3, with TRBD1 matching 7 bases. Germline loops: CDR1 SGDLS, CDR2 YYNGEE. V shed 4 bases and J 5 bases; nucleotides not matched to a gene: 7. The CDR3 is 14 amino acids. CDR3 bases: TGTGCCAGCAGCTTAGGGGGCAGGGAAGATACGCAGTATTTT. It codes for CASSLGGREDTQYF. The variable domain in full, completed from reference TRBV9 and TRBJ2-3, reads DSGVTQTPKHLITATGQRVTLRCSPRSGDLSVYWYQQSLDQGLQFLIQYYNGEERAKGNILERFSAQQFPDLHSELNLSSLELGDSALYFCASSLGGREDTQYFGPGTRLTVL.

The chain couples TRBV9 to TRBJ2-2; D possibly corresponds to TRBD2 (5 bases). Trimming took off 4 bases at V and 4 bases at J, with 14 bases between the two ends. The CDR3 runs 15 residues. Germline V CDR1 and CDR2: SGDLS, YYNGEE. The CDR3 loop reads CASSNQLVGTGELFF. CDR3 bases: TGTGCCAGCAGCAACCAACTAGTGGGCACCGGGGAGCTGTTTTTT.

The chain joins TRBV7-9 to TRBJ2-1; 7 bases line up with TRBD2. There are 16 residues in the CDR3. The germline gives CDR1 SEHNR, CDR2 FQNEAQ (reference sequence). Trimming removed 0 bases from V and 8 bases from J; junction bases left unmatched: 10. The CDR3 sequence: CASSLAKSGALDEQFF. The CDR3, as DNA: TGTGCCAGCAGCTTAGCGAAAAGCGGGGCATTGGATGAGCAGTTCTTC.

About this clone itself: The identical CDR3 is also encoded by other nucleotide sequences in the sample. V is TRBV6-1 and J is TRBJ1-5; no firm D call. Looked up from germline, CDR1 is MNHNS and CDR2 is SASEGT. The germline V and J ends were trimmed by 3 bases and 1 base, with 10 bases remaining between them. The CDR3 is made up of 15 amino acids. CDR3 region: CASSDLGGSNQPQHF. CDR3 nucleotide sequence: TGTGCCAGCAGTGATCTGGGAGGAAGCAATCAGCCCCAGCATTTT.

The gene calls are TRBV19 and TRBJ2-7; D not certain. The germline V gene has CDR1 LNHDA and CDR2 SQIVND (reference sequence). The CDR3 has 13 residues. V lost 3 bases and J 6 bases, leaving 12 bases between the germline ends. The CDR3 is CASSISGWGEQYF. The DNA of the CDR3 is TGTGCCAGTAGTATCTCGGGTTGGGGCGAGCAGTACTTC. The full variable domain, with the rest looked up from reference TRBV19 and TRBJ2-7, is DGGITQSPKYLFRKEGQNVTLSCEQNLNHDAMYWYRQDPGQGLRLIYYSQIVNDFQKGDIAEGYSVSREKKESFPLTVTSAQKNPTAFYLCASSISGWGEQYFGPGTRLTVT.

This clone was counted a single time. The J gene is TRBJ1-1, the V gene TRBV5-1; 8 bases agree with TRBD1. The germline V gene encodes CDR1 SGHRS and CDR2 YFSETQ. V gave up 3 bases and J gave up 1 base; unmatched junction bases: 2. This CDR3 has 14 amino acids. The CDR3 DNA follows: TGCGCCAGCAGCTCGACAGGGGCGAACACTGAAGCTTTCTTT. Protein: CASSSTGANTEAFF.

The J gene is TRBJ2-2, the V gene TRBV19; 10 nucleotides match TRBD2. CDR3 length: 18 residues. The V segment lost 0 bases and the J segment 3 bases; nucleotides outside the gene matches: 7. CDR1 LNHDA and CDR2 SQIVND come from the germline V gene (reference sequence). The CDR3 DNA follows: TGTGCCAGTAGTATAGATCCAGCGGGAGGGCCGGACACCGGGGAGCTGTTTTTT. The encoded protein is CASSIDPAGGPDTGELFF.